The 25 T cell receptor beta chains given below trace back to one sample, sequenced in a study of spatial heterogeneity in lung cancer. Study-wide findings and caveats: Tumor mutation count correlated with how many alpha and beta TCRs expanded intratumorally.

A single record per CDR3 protein comes from TCRdb applying MiXCR to the 5' RACE reads. The sample includes about 2,900 distinct CDR3 sequences, under 15% of them seen just once. These receptors lack a known antigen. The time point here: sample taken at primary tumor resection. The input for sequencing was lung tumor tissue, taken at surgery. These receptors were obtained from a male donor with early-stage non-small cell lung cancer.

This clonotype is labeled as medium-sized. V usage is TRBV5-1 and J usage is TRBJ2-5; D unresolved. CDR3 length: 14 residues. The germline V and J ends were trimmed by 0 bases and 0 bases, with 6 bases remaining between them. Germline assignment: CDR1 SGHRS and CDR2 YFSETQ. The DNA of the CDR3 is TGCGCCAGCAGCTTGGCCCCCGACCAAGAGACCCAGTACTTC. Protein sequence: CASSLAPDQETQYF.

This clonotype is medium-sized. CDR3 amino acids: CASSYSPLRGDTQYF. The CDR3 nucleotides read TGTGCCAGCAGCTACTCCCCTCTCCGGGGAGATACGCAGTATTTT. This chain uses TRBV3-2 with TRBJ2-3; the table's D call of TRBD1 was not tested on the DNA. TRBV3-2 is recorded as a pseudogene. The CDR3 totals 15 residues.

The sample holds a few counts of this clonotype. This chain links TRBV18 with TRBJ2-3; no firm D call. Trimming removed 3 bases from V and 1 base from J, with 8 bases in between. The CDR3 covers 14 residues. The germline gives CDR1 KGHSH, CDR2 LQKENI. The chain's CDR3 is CASSPSRGTDTQYF. For the CDR3, the DNA is TGTGCCAGCTCACCCTCTAGGGGCACAGATACGCAGTATTTT.

By proportion, this clonotype is medium-sized. The V and J genes are TRBV27 and TRBJ2-5; TRBD2 matches at 13 bases. In germline, CDR1 is MNHEY, CDR2 SMNVEV (reference sequence). V shed 3 bases and J 5 bases; nucleotides not matched to a gene: 6. This CDR3 contains 16 residues. CDR3 in amino acids: CASSFRTSGRGETQYF. In DNA, the CDR3 is TGTGCCAGCAGTTTCCGGACTAGCGGGAGAGGGGAGACCCAGTACTTC.

This clonotype is labeled as medium-sized. The chain carries TRBV7-2 and TRBJ2-5, with no clear D. Germline CDR1 SGHTA, CDR2 FQGNSA. Trimming left V 3 bases short and J 3 bases short, with 11 bases between. CDR3 length: 14 amino acids. The CDR3 coding sequence is TGTGCCAGCAGCTTTAGCCAGGCTAAAGAGACCCAGTACTTC. This sequence encodes CASSFSQAKETQYF.

In its sample, this clonotype is medium-sized. V is TRBV7-8 and J is TRBJ2-5; D gene unclear. The V gene's germline CDR1 is SGHVS and CDR2 FQNEAQ. Trimming cost V 4 bases and J 6 bases, with 6 bases left between them. The CDR3 has 11 residues. The CDR3 DNA reads TGTGCCAGCAGCTATACGCAGACCCAGTACTTC. The encoded protein is CASSYTQTQYF.

This clonotype is medium-sized (0.01 to 0.1%) within its sample. V is TRBV11-1 and J is TRBJ2-5, with no clear D. CDR3 length: 15 residues. V gave up 5 bases and J gave up 2 bases, with 15 bases separating them. CDR1 SGHAT and CDR2 FQDESV come from the germline V gene (reference sequence). The CDR3 DNA is TGTGCCAGCAGCCCGAGTAAGGCAGCACAAGAGACCCAGTACTTC. Its protein is CASSPSKAAQETQYF.

This clonotype counts as medium-sized (0.01 to 0.1%). The chain employs TRBV9 and TRBJ2-7; 7 bases are shared with TRBD1. V trimming: 3 bases; J trimming: 1 base; junction bases outside the gene matches: 7. Germline assignment: CDR1 SGDLS and CDR2 YYNGEE. The CDR3 is 15 amino acids. The CDR3 loop reads CASSEGRQGSYEQYF. The CDR3 bases are TGTGCCAGCAGCGAGGGTCGACAGGGTTCCTACGAGCAGTACTTC. The full variable domain, rest sourced from reference TRBV9 and TRBJ2-7, is DSGVTQTPKHLITATGQRVTLRCSPRSGDLSVYWYQQSLDQGLQFLIQYYNGEERAKGNILERFSAQQFPDLHSELNLSSLELGDSALYFCASSEGRQGSYEQYFGPGTRLTVT.

This clonotype ranks as medium-sized (0.01 to 0.1%). CDR3 nucleotides: TGTGCCAGCTCACCAGGGGGGCCTGGGGCCAACGTCCTGACTTTC. Translating gives CASSPGGPGANVLTF. The V call is TRBV18, the J call TRBJ2-6; D possibly matches TRBD1 or TRBD2 (6 bases each). The CDR3 length is 15 residues. Per the germline V gene, CDR1 is KGHSH and CDR2 is LQKENI. V lost 2 bases to trimming and J lost 2 bases, with 7 bases between them.

This clonotype was seen ten or more times. The chain couples TRBV12-3 or TRBV12-4 to TRBJ1-1; 11 bases fit TRBD1. With V trimmed by 4 bases and J by 5 bases, 3 bases remained unmatched. The CDR3 has 14 amino acids. CDR3 sequence (DNA): TGTGCCAGCAGTTGGGGGACAGGGGGGACTGAAGCTTTCTTT. Translated, it gives CASSWGTGGTEAFF.

The table lists this clonotype with many counts. The rearrangement links TRBV6-2 or TRBV6-3 to TRBJ2-1, with D tentatively TRBD1 or TRBD2 (5 bases each). Per the germline V gene, CDR1 is MNHEY and CDR2 is SVGEGT. V gave up 11 bases and J gave up 2 bases, with 10 bases separating them. This CDR3 region has 12 residues. The CDR3 DNA follows: TGTGCCTCAAGGGGAGCCTACAATGAGCAGTTCTTC. It translates to CASRGAYNEQFF.

This clonotype has just a few counts. V usage is TRBV7-9 and J usage is TRBJ2-7, with D perhaps matching TRBD2 (5 bases). Germline V gene lookup returns CDR1 SEHNR and CDR2 FQNEAQ (reference sequence). The length of the CDR3 is 14 residues. Trimming removed 5 bases from V and 2 bases from J, with 13 bases in between. The CDR3 reads CASSPPLVAYEQYF. The CDR3 coding sequence is TGTGCCAGCAGCCCCCCACTAGTTGCCTACGAGCAGTACTTC.

This clonotype is labeled as medium-sized. The chain employs TRBV11-2 and TRBJ2-1; 7 nucleotides match TRBD2. J was trimmed by 4 bases and V by 5 bases; bases with no gene match: 5. CDR3 length: 14 residues. Germline V gene data show CDR1 as SGHAT and CDR2 as FQNNGV. CDR3 sequence (DNA): TGTGCCAGCAGCCGGGGACTAAGTTACAATGAGCAGTTCTTC. The encoded protein is CASSRGLSYNEQFF.

Within the sample, this clonotype is medium-sized. The rearrangement uses TRBV29-1 and TRBJ2-7; 7 positions agree with TRBD1. Looked up from germline, CDR1 is SQVTM and CDR2 is ANQGSEA. V shed 6 bases and J 1 base; nucleotides not matched to a gene: 3. The CDR3 sequence is 12 residues long. The CDR3 coding sequence is TGCAGCGTAAACAGGGGTTCCTACGAGCAGTACTTC. It encodes CSVNRGSYEQYF.

This clonotype is medium-sized (0.01 to 0.1%). The CDR3 region has the DNA TGCAGCGTTGGGGACTACGAGCAGTACTTC. It translates to CSVGDYEQYF. The rearrangement links TRBV29-1 to TRBJ2-7; D unresolved. Per the germline V gene, CDR1 is SQVTM and CDR2 is ANQGSEA. This CDR3 is built from 10 residues. The V end was cut by 4 bases, the J end by 3 bases, with 4 bases between.

By share, this clonotype counts as medium-sized. The chain uses TRBV7-9 and TRBJ2-2; a weak D match, TRBD2 (6 bases). The CDR3 loop spans 17 amino acids. V lost 5 bases and J lost 4, with 20 bases in between. Germline values: CDR1 SEHNR, CDR2 FQNEAQ (reference sequence). CDR3 region: CASSLRSGRRGTGELFF. CDR3 coding DNA: TGTGCCAGCAGCCTACGTTCAGGGAGGAGGGGCACCGGGGAGCTGTTTTTT.

This clonotype is judged medium-sized. The chain couples TRBV7-2 to TRBJ2-7; D tentatively reads TRBD1 or TRBD2 (5 bases each). Per germline, CDR1 SGHTA and CDR2 FQGNSA. There are 15 residues in the CDR3. With 1 base removed from V and 2 bases from J, the gap between germline ends came to 12 bases. In DNA, the CDR3 is TGTGCCAGCAGCTTAGGGCCCGGGACGGCCTACGAGCAGTACTTC. Translated: CASSLGPGTAYEQYF.

This clonotype is medium-sized within its sample. V is TRBV28 and J is TRBJ2-1; no firm D call. CDR3 length equals 13 residues. Germline-derived CDR1 and CDR2 are MDHEN and SYDVKM. Trimming removed 2 bases from V and 12 bases from J, with 14 bases in between. The CDR3 nucleotides read TGTGCCAGCAGTTTAGATCTAGGAATAGGGCAGTTCTTC. Its translation is CASSLDLGIGQFF.

The chain carries TRBV6-5 and TRBJ2-7; tentative D call: TRBD1 (5 bases). The CDR3 consists of 15 residues. CDR1 and CDR2 (germline): MNHEY, SVGAGI. With 4 bases removed from V and 2 bases from J, the gap between germline ends came to 15 bases. CDR3 nucleotides: TGTGCCAGCAGTTCCCTGGTGGGGCGAGCCTACGAGCAGTACTTC. It translates to CASSSLVGRAYEQYF.

A few counts support this clonotype. The V and J genes are TRBV30 and TRBJ2-7; no clear D. The CDR3 runs to 13 residues. Trimming took 3 bases from V and 3 from J, leaving 12 bases between them. Germline loops: CDR1 GTSNPN, CDR2 SVGIG (reference sequence). The CDR3 reads CAWSKKKGYEQYF. CDR3 bases: TGTGCCTGGAGCAAAAAAAAGGGCTACGAGCAGTACTTC.

Ten or more counts support this clonotype. The J gene is TRBJ1-2, the V gene TRBV20-1, with a possible D match to TRBD1 (6 bases). The germline V gene encodes CDR1 DFQATT and CDR2 SNEGSKA (reference sequence). V was clipped by 5 bases and J by 4 bases, with 20 bases between them. The CDR3 totals 15 residues. CDR3 bases: TGCAGTGCTCCCACGGAGCACAGGGCGACCTATGGCTACACCTTC. As protein: CSAPTEHRATYGYTF.

This clonotype is categorized as medium-sized. The V gene is TRBV11-3, the J gene TRBJ2-1; 9 positions match TRBD2. Trimming at V came to 5 bases and at J to 9 bases, leaving 17 bases not matched to a gene. Germline CDR1 and CDR2: SGHNT and YENEEA. CDR3 size: 17 residues. The CDR3 region is CASSLREAGGYHLEQFF. CDR3 coding DNA: TGTGCCAGCAGCCTAAGAGAGGCGGGGGGGTATCATCTTGAGCAGTTCTTC. The entire variable domain, with the rest obtained from reference TRBV11-3 and TRBJ2-1, is as follows: EAGVVQSPRYKIIEKKQPVAFWCNPISGHNTLYWYLQNLGQGPELLIRYENEEAVDDSQLPKDRFSAERLKGVDSTLKIQPAELGDSAVYLCASSLREAGGYHLEQFFGPGTRLTVL.

The chain links TRBV12-3 or TRBV12-4 to TRBJ2-1; tentatively, D is TRBD1 or TRBD2 (6 bases each). This CDR3 comprises 19 residues. V lost 2 bases and J 4 bases, leaving 24 bases between the germline ends. The DNA for the CDR3 is TGTGCCAGCAGTTTATTCATCCTCAAGGGGGGTACCCTATACAATGAGCAGTTCTTC. Encoded protein: CASSLFILKGGTLYNEQFF.

This chain links TRBV2 with TRBJ2-1; tentative D call: TRBD2 (7 bases). This CDR3 is 14 amino acids long. V lost 8 bases and J 2 bases, leaving 13 bases between the germline ends. Germline CDR1 SNHLY, CDR2 FYNNEI. CDR3 residues: CASLGGGAYNEQFF. CDR3 coding DNA: TGTGCCAGCTTAGGGGGAGGGGCCTACAATGAGCAGTTCTTC.

This chain connects TRBV14 to TRBJ2-7; D is unresolved. CDR3 length: 12 amino acids. V lost 1 base to trimming and J lost 5 bases, with 6 bases between them. Germline V gene sequence: CDR1 SGHDN, CDR2 FVKESK. The CDR3 region is CASSQVFHEQYF. In DNA, the CDR3 is TGTGCCAGCAGCCAAGTTTTCCACGAGCAGTACTTC. The full variable domain, its missing parts supplied by reference TRBV14 and TRBJ2-7, is EAGVTQFPSHSVIEKGQTVTLRCDPISGHDNLYWYRRVMGKEIKFLLHFVKESKQDESGMPNNRFLAERTGGTYSTLKVQPAELEDSGVYFCASSQVFHEQYFGPGTRLTVT.